The 30 T cell receptor beta chains given below trace back to one sample, sequenced in a study of cytomegalovirus exposure and HLA in healthy donors. The PCR was carried out with 60 Vbeta primers and 13 Jbeta primers. Sequencing used immunoSEQ multiplex PCR; TCRdb keeps in-frame clones, though not all of them. The table records roughly 54,000 clones, less than 85% of them present only once. Source material: PBMCs. The receptors derive from a woman in her sixties in good health and CMV-seropositive.

V and J are TRBV19 and TRBJ1-3; the match to TRBD1 covers 8 bases. Trimming at V came to 9 bases and at J to 2 bases, leaving 6 bases not matched to a gene. Per the germline V gene, CDR1 is LNHDA and CDR2 is SQIVND (reference sequence). This CDR3 is 14 amino acids long. CDR3 amino acids: CASADRAAGNTIYF. The CDR3 DNA is TGTGCCAGCGCGGACAGGGCCGCTGGAAACACCATATATTTT.

The rearrangement uses TRBV5-1 and TRBJ1-1; D remains unclear. Trimming shortened V by 0 bases and J by 2 bases, and 11 bases separated the two germline ends. Germline V gene data show CDR1 as SGHRS and CDR2 as YFSETQ. The length of the CDR3 is 15 residues. The CDR3 loop is CASSLDRAFNTEAFF. In nucleotides, the CDR3 is TGCGCCAGCAGCTTGGACAGAGCCTTTAACACTGAAGCTTTCTTT. Variable domain in full (rest from reference TRBV5-1 and TRBJ1-1): KAGVTQTPRYLIKTRGQQVTLSCSPISGHRSVSWYQQTPGQGLQFLFEYFSETQRNKGNFPGRFSGRQFSNSRSEMNVSTLELGDSALYLCASSLDRAFNTEAFFGQGTRLTVV.

The chain employs TRBV4-3 and TRBJ1-2, with 9 bases that match TRBD1. V lost 3 bases to trimming and J lost 8 bases; unmatched junction nucleotides: 7. The CDR3 sequence is 14 residues long. Per germline, CDR1 LGHNA and CDR2 YSLEER. CDR3 in DNA: TGCGCCAGCAGCCACAACAGGGGGCATGAGGGCTACACCTTC. Its protein is CASSHNRGHEGYTF.

This clone was detected only a few times. This chain links TRBV6-1 with TRBJ1-2; tentatively, D is TRBD1 (6 bases). Germline CDR1 and CDR2: MNHNS and SASEGT. The CDR3 extends over 13 amino acids. The V gene lost 5 bases and the J gene lost 8 bases, with 15 bases spanning the gap. The CDR3 nucleotides are TGTGCCAGCAGTAGACAGGTGTCCTTAGGCTACACCTTC. This sequence encodes CASSRQVSLGYTF.

This sequence joins TRBV7-2 and TRBJ1-2, with 9 bases that match TRBD1. Germline V gene sequence: CDR1 SGHTA, CDR2 FQGNSA. V was clipped by 5 bases and J by 3 bases; unmatched bases: 4. The CDR3 is made up of 14 amino acids. The CDR3 region has the DNA TGTGCCAGCAGCAGAACAGGGGGCTACTATGGCTACACCTTC. Translating it yields CASSRTGGYYGYTF.

The rearrangement links TRBV2 to TRBJ2-3, with 10 bases matching TRBD1. CDR1 is SNHLY, CDR2 FYNNEI, per germline. This CDR3 has 16 amino acids. J was trimmed by 5 bases and V by 3 bases; bases with no gene match: 8. CDR3 amino acids: CASSDRQGAMGDTQYF. The CDR3 DNA reads TGTGCCAGCAGTGACAGACAGGGGGCGATGGGAGATACGCAGTATTTT.

V gene TRBV27 combines with J gene TRBJ1-3; the match to TRBD1 covers 7 bases. V shed 5 bases, J shed 4 bases, and the junction held 8 bases outside the gene matches. The CDR3 runs to 15 residues. Germline V gene lookup returns CDR1 MNHEY and CDR2 SMNVEV (reference sequence). The CDR3 DNA sequence: TGTGCCAGCAGTCTAGTTCAGGGGGGCGGAAACACCATATATTTT. This codes for CASSLVQGGGNTIYF.

The gene calls are TRBV7-9 and TRBJ1-2; 7 bases fit TRBD1. Germline CDR1 is SEHNR and CDR2 is FQNEAQ (reference sequence). Losses at the gene ends were 5 bases for V and 4 bases for J; bases not matched to a gene: 22. CDR3 length: 19 residues. The CDR3, as DNA: TGTGCCAGCAGCCCCGGTTTTGTAGGGGGCGGAGCCAGGGGCTATGGCTACACCTTC. This sequence encodes CASSPGFVGGGARGYGYTF.

The gene calls are TRBV7-2 and TRBJ2-3; D perhaps matches TRBD1 (6 bases). Trimming removed 5 bases from V and 0 bases from J, with 15 bases in between. Germline V gene sequence: CDR1 SGHTA, CDR2 FQGNSA. The CDR3 has 16 amino acids. CDR3 amino acids: CASSKTLGGSTDTQYF. Here the CDR3 DNA reads TGTGCCAGCAGCAAAACCTTAGGGGGAAGCACAGATACGCAGTATTTT.

V is TRBV6-5 and J is TRBJ2-3; 11 nucleotides align to TRBD2. The CDR3 extends over 16 amino acids. Germline values: CDR1 MNHEY, CDR2 SVGAGI. The V and J ends lost 0 bases and 5 bases, in that order; junction bases with no gene match: 4. CDR3 DNA: TGTGCCAGCAGTTACTCGTATCTAGCGGGAGGAGATACGCAGTATTTT. It yields the protein CASSYSYLAGGDTQYF.

By share, this clone counts as medium-sized. The rearrangement uses TRBV5-4 and TRBJ2-5; TRBD1 aligns across 9 bases. From germline, CDR1 is SGHNT and CDR2 YYREEE (reference sequence). This CDR3 comprises 13 residues. With 4 bases clipped from V and 5 bases from J, the junction kept 3 bases outside the gene matches. This CDR3 reads CASSRQGEETQYF. CDR3 DNA: TGTGCCAGCAGCCGACAGGGGGAGGAGACCCAGTACTTC.

This chain joins TRBV19 and TRBJ1-4; TRBD1 is a possible D gene (5 bases). The germline V and J ends were trimmed by 4 bases and 4 bases, with 10 bases remaining between them. In germline, CDR1 is LNHDA, CDR2 SQIVND (reference sequence). The CDR3 runs to 14 residues. The CDR3 DNA reads as TGTGCCAGTAGTACAGGGTTAGTTAATGAAAAACTGTTTTTT. Translating it yields CASSTGLVNEKLFF.

Only one count was recorded for this clone. The V and J genes are TRBV10-3 and TRBJ1-5; the D gene is possibly TRBD1 (5 bases). From germline, CDR1 is ENHRY and CDR2 SYGVKD. The V end was cut by 3 bases, the J end by 6 bases, with 15 bases between. The CDR3 has 15 amino acids. The chain's CDR3 is CAISEAGGVGQPQHF. The CDR3 bases are TGTGCCATCAGTGAAGCCGGGGGGGTCGGTCAGCCCCAGCATTTT.

CDR3 DNA sequence: TGTGCCAGCAGCTTCAACAGGGATTCACCCCTCCACTTT. It is translated as CASSFNRDSPLHF. The rearrangement joins TRBV5-8 to TRBJ1-6, with D possibly being TRBD1 (6 bases). This CDR3 spans 13 amino acids. The ends were cut back, 2 bases at V and 8 bases at J, with 8 bases in the middle. Per germline, CDR1 SGHTS and CDR2 YDEGEE. Full variable domain (outside the CDR3, taken from reference TRBV5-8 and TRBJ1-6): EAGVTQSPTHLIKTRGQQATLRCSPISGHTSVYWYQQALGLGLQFLLWYDEGEERNRGNFPPRFSGRQFPNYSSELNVNALELEDSALYLCASSFNRDSPLHFGNGTRLTVT.

This rearrangement joins TRBV5-1 to TRBJ1-2; weak D call: TRBD1 (5 bases). Trimming took 1 base from V and 3 from J, leaving 19 bases between them. The CDR3 length is 17 residues. Germline-derived CDR1 and CDR2 are SGHRS and YFSETQ. The CDR3 sequence is CASSLRRGPGEDYGYTF. The CDR3 DNA follows: TGCGCCAGCAGCTTGAGAAGGGGCCCGGGAGAGGACTATGGCTACACCTTC.

This clone was seen only a few times. The genes are TRBV5-4 and TRBJ2-3, with 8 bases identical to TRBD2. CDR1 is SGHNT and CDR2 is YYREEE in the germline V gene (reference sequence). With 5 bases clipped from V and 1 base from J, the junction kept 18 bases outside the gene matches. CDR3 length: 19 amino acids. The CDR3 DNA follows: TGTGCCAGCAGTCCGAGGGGGGCTAGCGGGCCCCTGGGCACAGATACGCAGTATTTT. It specifies CASSPRGASGPLGTDTQYF.

This clone has just one count. This rearrangement joins TRBV7-2 to TRBJ2-4; D might be TRBD2 (6 bases). Germline CDR1 is SGHTA and CDR2 is FQGNSA. The ends were cut back, 3 bases at V and 13 bases at J, with 10 bases in the middle. The CDR3 contains 11 residues. CDR3 in DNA: TGTGCCAGCAGCTTGAGCGGGCAGCAGTACTTC. It yields the protein CASSLSGQQYF.

The rearrangement uses TRBV5-6 and TRBJ1-2; 8 bases fit TRBD1. CDR3 length: 17 residues. J lost 4 bases, V lost 4 bases, and 15 bases had no gene match. The germline gives CDR1 SGHDT, CDR2 YYEEEE. Here the CDR3 reads CASSPMDRDYDFYGYTF. As DNA, the CDR3 is TGTGCCAGCAGCCCAATGGACAGGGATTATGACTTCTATGGCTACACCTTC.

The chain carries TRBV14 and TRBJ2-7, with 10 nucleotides matching TRBD2. This CDR3 has 14 amino acids. With V trimmed by 4 bases and J by 5 bases, 5 bases remained unmatched. Germline CDR1 SGHDN, CDR2 FVKESK. CDR3 in DNA: TGTGCCAGCAGCCGGAGCGGGGGGGCCCACGAGCAGTACTTC. Protein: CASSRSGGAHEQYF.

The chain has TRBV7-2 and TRBJ1-1; unclear D gene. Germline-derived CDR1 and CDR2 are SGHTA and FQGNSA. This CDR3 is built from 15 residues. The ends were cut back, 5 bases at V and 0 bases at J, with 13 bases in the middle. DNA of the CDR3: TGTGCCAGCAGCCAGGTCTCAGGTATGAACACTGAAGCTTTCTTT. It is translated as CASSQVSGMNTEAFF.

V gene TRBV6-6 combines with J gene TRBJ1-1; D is undetermined. Trimming pared 1 base from V and 1 base from J, leaving 4 bases between. CDR3 length equals 13 residues. Germline CDR1 reads MNHNY; CDR2 reads SVGAGI (reference sequence). CDR3 in amino acids: CASSYLRNTEAFF. The CDR3 bases are TGTGCCAGCAGTTACTTGAGGAACACTGAAGCTTTCTTT.

This clone has only one observation. The chain recombines TRBV6-6 with TRBJ1-1, with TRBD1 as a possible D gene (6 bases). The CDR3 spans 14 residues. Per the germline V gene, CDR1 is MNHNY and CDR2 is SVGAGI (reference sequence). V gave up 5 bases and J gave up 3 bases, with 13 bases separating them. In DNA, the CDR3 is TGTGCCAGCAGTCTCACAGGGAGGGACACTGAAGCTTTCTTT. This encodes CASSLTGRDTEAFF.

This chain connects TRBV9 to TRBJ2-5, with no clear D. The germline gives CDR1 SGDLS, CDR2 YYNGEE. V lost 2 bases, J lost 2 bases, and 7 bases lay in between. This CDR3 comprises 13 residues. The CDR3: CASSVSRQETQYF. The CDR3 coding sequence is TGTGCCAGCAGCGTGTCCAGGCAAGAGACCCAGTACTTC.

This chain connects TRBV18 to TRBJ2-1, with D tentatively TRBD2 (7 bases). This CDR3 comprises 14 residues. Trimming took off 5 bases at V and 5 bases at J, with 13 bases between the two ends. Germline CDR1 KGHSH, CDR2 LQKENI. The CDR3 here is CASSSTGRDNEQFF. The CDR3 DNA reads as TGTGCCAGCTCATCTACAGGGAGGGACAATGAGCAGTTCTTC.

The chain combines TRBV7-2 with TRBJ2-5; D ambiguous. The CDR3 extends over 13 amino acids. In germline, CDR1 is SGHTA, CDR2 FQGNSA. The ends were cut back, 5 bases at V and 5 bases at J, with 12 bases in the middle. The DNA for the CDR3 is TGTGCCAGCAGCCCTCGGGTTGGTGAGACCCAGTACTTC. It yields the protein CASSPRVGETQYF.

This chain connects TRBV19 to TRBJ1-5; D remains ambiguous. The CDR3 spans 15 residues. The V end was cut by 5 bases, the J end by 3 bases, with 14 bases between. The V gene's germline CDR1 is LNHDA and CDR2 SQIVND (reference sequence). CDR3 amino acids: CASSSADVFNQPQHF. The CDR3 DNA reads TGTGCCAGTAGTTCCGCGGATGTATTCAATCAGCCCCAGCATTTT.

The J gene is TRBJ1-2, the V gene TRBV18; the D is unclear. Germline assignment: CDR1 KGHSH and CDR2 LQKENI. CDR3 length: 12 residues. V was trimmed by 1 base and J by 6 bases, leaving 6 bases between them. The CDR3 DNA follows: TGTGCCAGCTCACCACAGGGAGATGGCTACACCTTC. Translated, it gives CASSPQGDGYTF.

This clone appeared a few times. The J gene is TRBJ1-1, the V gene TRBV19; 7 bases map to TRBD1. Germline loops: CDR1 LNHDA, CDR2 SQIVND (reference sequence). Losses at the gene ends were 3 bases for V and 8 bases for J; bases not matched to a gene: 6. The CDR3 has 13 residues. The CDR3 reads CASSIGTAVEAFF. The CDR3, as DNA: TGTGCCAGTAGTATTGGGACAGCAGTAGAAGCTTTCTTT.

With respect to this clone: The sample contains more than one DNA sequence encoding this CDR3. V is TRBV18 and J is TRBJ1-1; 9 nucleotides align to TRBD1. V dropped 3 bases and J dropped 1; count of bases not matched to a gene: 3. This CDR3 has 15 amino acids. Germline V CDR1 and CDR2: KGHSH, LQKENI. CDR3 loop: CASSPGQGTNTEAFF. The CDR3 region has the DNA TGTGCCAGCTCACCCGGACAGGGGACGAACACTGAAGCTTTCTTT.

The chain carries TRBV6-6 and TRBJ1-6; D perhaps matches TRBD1 (6 bases). The V gene lost 4 bases and the J gene lost 15 bases, with 16 bases spanning the gap. This CDR3 has 13 residues. CDR1 is MNHNY, CDR2 SVGAGI, per germline (reference sequence). The CDR3 DNA is TGTGCCAGCAGTTTTACAGGGTTGGGGGACCTCCACTTT. This translates into CASSFTGLGDLHF.